This is a list of T cell receptor beta chains from one sample in a study of early T cells in non-severe SARS-CoV-2 infection. From the 5' RACE reads, TCRdb called clonotypes with MiXCR, one entry per CDR3 protein. This sample yields about 69,000 distinct CDR3 sequences, of which about 10% are seen a single time; 5% to 7.5% belongs to the top ten. Input material: whole blood. The receptor source for this set is an adult who was a healthcare worker with PCR-confirmed SARS-CoV-2 infection or an uninfected control (not recorded which). Both conserved end residues are trimmed from each CDR3.

J	V	CDR3
TRBJ2-3	TRBV6-2/TRBV6-3	ASRDLSGGAIHTQY
TRBJ2-7	TRBV27	ASSSILTSGNYEQY
TRBJ1-4	TRBV5-6	ASSFQQGNEKLF
TRBJ1-2	TRBV29-1	SVRQGGGYT
TRBJ2-2	TRBV7-6	ASSLGRGISGELF
TRBJ1-2	TRBV11-2	ASSLETRGYT
TRBJ2-7	TRBV6-1	ASRSRLESYEQY
TRBJ1-1	TRBV3-1	ASSQFGGSNTEAF
TRBJ2-5	TRBV5-1	ASSFQDRGTETQY
TRBJ2-7	TRBV10-3	AIRGSLVEQY
TRBJ1-2	TRBV5-4	ASRPDAGDIYGYT
TRBJ1-2	TRBV5-1	ASSLVLEYGYT
TRBJ2-1	TRBV20-1	SAGGGLAVNEQF
TRBJ2-3	TRBV5-8	ASSLALAGFADTQY
TRBJ2-7	TRBV29-1	SVVGTGVTYEQY
TRBJ2-5	TRBV3-1	ASSQGTSGRAQETQY
TRBJ1-5	TRBV7-2	ASSPDRYFQH
TRBJ1-5	TRBV7-9	ASSLQMSNQPQH
TRBJ2-2	TRBV13	ASSKQPHFAGELF
TRBJ1-2	TRBV21-1	ASSNEQGITNYGYT
TRBJ2-5	TRBV11-1	ASNQLDGRQETQY
TRBJ2-3	TRBV29-1	SVEAWEDTQY
TRBJ1-1	TRBV3-1	ASSQGGGIEF
TRBJ2-7	TRBV20-1	SAPPDGAYEQY
TRBJ2-7	TRBV29-1	SVGTGSDQRQY
TRBJ2-1	TRBV2	ASREDSNEQF
TRBJ2-7	TRBV11-1	ASSLGISYEQY
TRBJ1-1	TRBV20-1	SARDLVGPEAF
TRBJ2-6	TRBV15	ATSSMRTGVFGANVLT
TRBJ2-1	TRBV19	ASSTPKGGRLPWRNEQF
TRBJ2-3	TRBV20-1	SAIPLGWGTDTQY
TRBJ2-7	TRBV15	ATSRGTSGNEQY
TRBJ2-3	TRBV10-3	ATERTNTDTQY
TRBJ1-2	TRBV7-9	ASSLASSQGTYGYT
TRBJ2-1	TRBV12-3/TRBV12-4	ASRSTSGVINEQF
TRBJ2-3	TRBV24-1	ATSDSYTDTQY
TRBJ2-7	TRBV29-1	SVEGAYEQY
TRBJ2-2	TRBV7-2	ASSLRSVNTGELF